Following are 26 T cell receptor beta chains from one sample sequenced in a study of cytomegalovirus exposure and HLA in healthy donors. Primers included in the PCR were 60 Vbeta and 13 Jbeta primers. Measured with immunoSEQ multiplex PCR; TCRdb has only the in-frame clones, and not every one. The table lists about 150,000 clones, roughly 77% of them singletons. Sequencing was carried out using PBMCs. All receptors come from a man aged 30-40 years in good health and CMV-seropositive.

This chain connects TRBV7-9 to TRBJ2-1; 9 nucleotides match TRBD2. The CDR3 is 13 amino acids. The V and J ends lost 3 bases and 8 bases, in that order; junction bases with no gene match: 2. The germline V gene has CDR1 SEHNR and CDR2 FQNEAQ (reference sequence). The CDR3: CASSLASGDEQFF. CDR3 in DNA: TGTGCCAGCAGCTTGGCTAGCGGGGATGAGCAGTTCTTC.

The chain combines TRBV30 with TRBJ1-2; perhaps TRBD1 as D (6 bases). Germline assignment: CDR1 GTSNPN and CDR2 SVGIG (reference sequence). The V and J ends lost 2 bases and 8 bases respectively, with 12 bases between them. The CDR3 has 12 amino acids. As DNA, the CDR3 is TGTGCCTGGAGTTTTGCAGGGGCCGGCTACACCTTC. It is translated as CAWSFAGAGYTF.

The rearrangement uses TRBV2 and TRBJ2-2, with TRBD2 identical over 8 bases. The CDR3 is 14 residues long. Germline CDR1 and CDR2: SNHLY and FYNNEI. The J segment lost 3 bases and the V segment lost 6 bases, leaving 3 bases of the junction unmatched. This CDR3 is CASRGTRDTGELFF. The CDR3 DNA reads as TGTGCCAGCAGGGGGACTAGGGACACCGGGGAGCTGTTTTTT.

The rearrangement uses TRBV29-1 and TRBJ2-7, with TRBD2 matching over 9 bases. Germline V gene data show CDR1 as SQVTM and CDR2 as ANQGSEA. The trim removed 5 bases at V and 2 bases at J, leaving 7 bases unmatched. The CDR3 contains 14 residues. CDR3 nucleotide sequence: TGCAGCGTTCGTTCGGCGGGGGGGCCCTACGAGCAGTACTTC. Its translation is CSVRSAGGPYEQYF.

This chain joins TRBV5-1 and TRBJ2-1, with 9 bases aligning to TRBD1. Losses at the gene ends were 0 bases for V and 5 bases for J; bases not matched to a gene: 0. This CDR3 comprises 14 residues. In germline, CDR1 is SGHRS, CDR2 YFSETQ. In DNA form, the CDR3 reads TGCGCCAGCAGCTTGGGACAGGGGGACAATGAGCAGTTCTTC. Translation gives CASSLGQGDNEQFF.

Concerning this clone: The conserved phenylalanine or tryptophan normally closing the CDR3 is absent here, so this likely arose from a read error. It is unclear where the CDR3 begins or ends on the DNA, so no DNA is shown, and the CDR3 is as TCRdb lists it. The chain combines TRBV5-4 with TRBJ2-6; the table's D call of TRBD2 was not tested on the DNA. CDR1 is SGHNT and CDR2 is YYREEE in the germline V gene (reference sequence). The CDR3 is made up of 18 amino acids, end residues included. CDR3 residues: CASSLSGGPPSGANVLTL.

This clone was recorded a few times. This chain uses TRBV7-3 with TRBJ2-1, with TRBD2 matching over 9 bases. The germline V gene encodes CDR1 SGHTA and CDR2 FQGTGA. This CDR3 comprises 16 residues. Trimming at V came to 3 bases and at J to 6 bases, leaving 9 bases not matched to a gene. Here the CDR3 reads CASSFPGLAAGNEQFF. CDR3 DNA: TGTGCCAGCAGCTTCCCGGGACTAGCAGCGGGCAATGAGCAGTTCTTC.

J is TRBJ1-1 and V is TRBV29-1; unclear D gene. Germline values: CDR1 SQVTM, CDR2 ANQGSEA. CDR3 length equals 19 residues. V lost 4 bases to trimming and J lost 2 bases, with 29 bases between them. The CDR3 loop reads CSVALRSPPARSLNTEAFF. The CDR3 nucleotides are TGCAGCGTTGCCCTACGCTCCCCCCCCGCGCGATCCTTAAACACTGAAGCTTTCTTT. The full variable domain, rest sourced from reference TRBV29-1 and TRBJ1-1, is SAVISQKPSRDICQRGTSLTIQCQVDSQVTMMFWYRQQPGQSLTLIATANQGSEATYESGFVIDKFPISRPNLTFSTLTVSNMSPEDSSIYLCSVALRSPPARSLNTEAFFGQGTRLTVV.

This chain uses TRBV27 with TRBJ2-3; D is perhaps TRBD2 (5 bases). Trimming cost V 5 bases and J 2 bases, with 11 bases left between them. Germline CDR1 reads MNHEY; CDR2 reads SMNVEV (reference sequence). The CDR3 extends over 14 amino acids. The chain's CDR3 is CASSISVSTDTQYF. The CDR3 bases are TGTGCCAGCAGTATTAGCGTATCCACAGATACGCAGTATTTT.

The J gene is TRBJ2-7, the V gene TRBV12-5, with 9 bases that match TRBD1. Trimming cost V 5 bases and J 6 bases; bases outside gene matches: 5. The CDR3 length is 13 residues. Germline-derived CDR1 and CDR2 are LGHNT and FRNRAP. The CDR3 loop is CASGPGTGSEQYF. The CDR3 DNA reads TGTGCTAGTGGTCCCGGGACAGGGAGCGAGCAGTACTTC.

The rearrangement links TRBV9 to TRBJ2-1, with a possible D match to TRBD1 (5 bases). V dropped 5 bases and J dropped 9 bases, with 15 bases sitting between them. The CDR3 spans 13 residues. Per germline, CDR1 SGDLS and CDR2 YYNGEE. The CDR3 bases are TGTGCCAGCAGTTCTAAGCCTGGGGCTGAGCAGTTCTTC. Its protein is CASSSKPGAEQFF.

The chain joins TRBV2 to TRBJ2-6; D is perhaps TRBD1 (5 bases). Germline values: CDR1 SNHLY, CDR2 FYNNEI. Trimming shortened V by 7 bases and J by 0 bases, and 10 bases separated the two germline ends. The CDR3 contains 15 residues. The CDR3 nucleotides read TGTGCCAGCATCACAGACAGCTCTGGGGCCAACGTCCTGACTTTC. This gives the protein CASITDSSGANVLTF.

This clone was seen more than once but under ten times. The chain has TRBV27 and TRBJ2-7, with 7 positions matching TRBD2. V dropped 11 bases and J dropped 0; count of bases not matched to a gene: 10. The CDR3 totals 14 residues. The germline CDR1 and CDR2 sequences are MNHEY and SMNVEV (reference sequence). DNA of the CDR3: TGTGCCCGAACCTGGACTAGGCGCTCCTACGAGCAGTACTTC. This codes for CARTWTRRSYEQYF.

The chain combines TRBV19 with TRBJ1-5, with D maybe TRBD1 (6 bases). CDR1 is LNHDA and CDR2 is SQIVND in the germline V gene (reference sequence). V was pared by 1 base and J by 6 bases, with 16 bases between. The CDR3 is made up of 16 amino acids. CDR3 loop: CASSIGGDLGGQPQHF. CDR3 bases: TGTGCCAGTAGTATAGGAGGGGACCTAGGGGGTCAGCCCCAGCATTTT.

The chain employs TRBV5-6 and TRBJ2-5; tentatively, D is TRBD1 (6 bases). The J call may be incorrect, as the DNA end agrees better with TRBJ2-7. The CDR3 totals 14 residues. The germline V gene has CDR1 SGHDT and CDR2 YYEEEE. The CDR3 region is CASSGKGDTYEQYF. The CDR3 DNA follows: TGTGCCAGCAGCGGTAAAGGGGACACCTACGAGCAGTACTTC.

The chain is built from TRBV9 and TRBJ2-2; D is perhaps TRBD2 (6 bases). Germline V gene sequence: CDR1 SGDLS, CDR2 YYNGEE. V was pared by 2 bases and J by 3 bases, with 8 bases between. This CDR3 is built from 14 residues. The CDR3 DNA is TGTGCCAGCAGCGTGGGGGGTGACACCGGGGAGCTGTTTTTT. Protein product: CASSVGGDTGELFF. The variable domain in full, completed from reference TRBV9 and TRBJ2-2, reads DSGVTQTPKHLITATGQRVTLRCSPRSGDLSVYWYQQSLDQGLQFLIQYYNGEERAKGNILERFSAQQFPDLHSELNLSSLELGDSALYFCASSVGGDTGELFFGEGSRLTVL.

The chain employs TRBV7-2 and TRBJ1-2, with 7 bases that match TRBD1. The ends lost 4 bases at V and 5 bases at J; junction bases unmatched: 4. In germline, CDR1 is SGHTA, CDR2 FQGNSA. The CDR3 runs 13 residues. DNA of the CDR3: TGTGCCAGCAGCTCGACAGGGTCATATGGCTACACCTTC. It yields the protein CASSSTGSYGYTF. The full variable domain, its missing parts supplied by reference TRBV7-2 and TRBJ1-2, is GAGVSQSPSNKVTEKGKDVELRCDPISGHTALYWYRQSLGQGLEFLIYFQGNSAPDKSGLPSDRFSAERTGGSVSTLTIQRTQQEDSAVYLCASSSTGSYGYTFGSGTRLTVV.

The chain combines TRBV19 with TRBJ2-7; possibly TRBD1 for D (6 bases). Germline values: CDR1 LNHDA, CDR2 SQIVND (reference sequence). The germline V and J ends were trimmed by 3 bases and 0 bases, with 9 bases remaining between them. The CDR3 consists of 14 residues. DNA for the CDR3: TGTGCCAGTAGTATGCAGGGGCGCTCCTACGAGCAGTACTTC. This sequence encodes CASSMQGRSYEQYF.

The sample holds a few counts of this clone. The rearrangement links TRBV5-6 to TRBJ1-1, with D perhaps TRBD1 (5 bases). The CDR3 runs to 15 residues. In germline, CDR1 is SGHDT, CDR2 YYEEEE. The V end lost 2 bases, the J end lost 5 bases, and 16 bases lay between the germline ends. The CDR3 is CASSLGTEGWTEAFF. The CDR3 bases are TGTGCCAGCAGCTTAGGTACGGAGGGGTGGACTGAAGCTTTCTTT. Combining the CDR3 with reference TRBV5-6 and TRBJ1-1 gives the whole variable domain DAGVTQSPTHLIKTRGQQVTLRCSPKSGHDTVSWYQQALGQGPQFIFQYYEEEERQRGNFPDRFSGHQFPNYSSELNVNALLLGDSALYLCASSLGTEGWTEAFFGQGTRLTVV.

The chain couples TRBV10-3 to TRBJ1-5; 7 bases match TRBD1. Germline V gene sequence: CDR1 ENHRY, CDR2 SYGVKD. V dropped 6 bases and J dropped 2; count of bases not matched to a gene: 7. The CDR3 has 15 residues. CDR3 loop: CAIRDSGTGNQPQHF. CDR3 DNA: TGTGCCATCAGAGATTCCGGGACAGGCAATCAGCCCCAGCATTTT.

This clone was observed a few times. The DNA for the CDR3 is TGCAGCTTCTCCTTGTCGCAGGGCTCGTACGAGCAGTACTTC. Translated: CSFSLSQGSYEQYF. This chain links TRBV29-1 with TRBJ2-7, with TRBD1 as a possible D gene (5 bases). Germline V gene sequence: CDR1 SQVTM, CDR2 ANQGSEA. The germline V and J ends were trimmed by 8 bases and 4 bases, with 21 bases remaining between them. The CDR3 contains 14 residues.

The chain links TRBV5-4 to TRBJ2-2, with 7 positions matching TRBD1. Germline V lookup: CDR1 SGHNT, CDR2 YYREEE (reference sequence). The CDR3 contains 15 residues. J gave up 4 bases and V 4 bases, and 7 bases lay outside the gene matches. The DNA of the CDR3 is TGTGCCAGCAGCCAGACAGGGTTCGGCACCGGGGAGCTGTTTTTT. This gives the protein CASSQTGFGTGELFF.

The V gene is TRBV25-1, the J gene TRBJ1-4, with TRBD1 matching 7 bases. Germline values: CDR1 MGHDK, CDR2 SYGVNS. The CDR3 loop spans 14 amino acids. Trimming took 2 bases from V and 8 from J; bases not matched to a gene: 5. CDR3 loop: CASSERTGVEKLFF. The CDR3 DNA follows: TGTGCCAGCAGTGAACGGACAGGCGTCGAAAAACTGTTTTTT.

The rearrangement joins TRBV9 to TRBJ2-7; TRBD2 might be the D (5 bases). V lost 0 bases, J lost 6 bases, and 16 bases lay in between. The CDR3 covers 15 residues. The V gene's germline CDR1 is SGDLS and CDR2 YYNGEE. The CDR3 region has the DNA TGTGCCAGCAGCGTAGCCCCCACGGGATCGGGCGAGCAGTACTTC. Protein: CASSVAPTGSGEQYF.

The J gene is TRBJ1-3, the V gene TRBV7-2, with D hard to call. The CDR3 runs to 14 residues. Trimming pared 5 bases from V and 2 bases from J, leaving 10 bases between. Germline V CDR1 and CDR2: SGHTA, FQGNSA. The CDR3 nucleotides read TGTGCCAGCAGCGCCGGAGGGACTGGAAACACCATATATTTT. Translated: CASSAGGTGNTIYF.

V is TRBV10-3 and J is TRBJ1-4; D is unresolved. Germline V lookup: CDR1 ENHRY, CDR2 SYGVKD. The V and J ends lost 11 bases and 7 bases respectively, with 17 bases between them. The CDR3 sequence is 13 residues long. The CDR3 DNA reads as TGTGCCGGGAGCTCGGGCCCCGGTGAAAAACTGTTTTTT. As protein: CAGSSGPGEKLFF.